Listed below are T cell receptor beta chains from one sample, sequenced in a study of blood T cell repertoires in COVID-19. TCRdb keeps only in-frame clones here, not all; method: immunoSEQ multiplex PCR. The sample has around 160,000 clones; over 75% are singletons. The sample consisted of PBMCs or T cells enriched from blood (not recorded which). These TCRs come from a man in his fifties who had recovered from COVID-19. CDR3s include the opening cysteine and the closing phenylalanine or tryptophan. A D gene is named only where the DNA matches it firmly. Expanded clones get a size class; other rows say once, few or many, or leave the size out.

>.|few|TRBV19|TRBJ1-1
TGTGCCAGTAGTCCCTACAGGGATCAAACTGAAGCTTTCTTT
CASSPYRDQTEAFF
>.|.|TRBV10-3|TRBJ1-3
TGTGCCGCCGGCCCCCAAAGGAGCTCTGGAAACACCATATATTTT
CAAGPQRSSGNTIYF
>TRBD1|.|TRBV27|TRBJ2-3
TGTGCCAGCAGTCCCGCGCCGGGACAGGCGCAGTATTTT
CASSPAPGQAQYF
>.|.|TRBV6-1|TRBJ1-2
TGTGCCAGCAGTGTTTCGGGTCGCGGGGCTAACTATGGCTACACCTTC
CASSVSGRGANYGYTF
>.|.|TRBV28|TRBJ2-1
TGTGCCAGCAGTCTTCGTGGTAACGGGAATGAGCAGTTCTTC
CASSLRGNGNEQFF
>TRBD2|.|TRBV5-1|TRBJ2-2
TGCGCCAGCAGCCTGGGGACAGGAGGCACTAGCGGGGGGCCCACCGGGGAGCTGTTTTTT
CASSLGTGGTSGGPTGELFF
>TRBD2|.|TRBV18|TRBJ2-7
TGTGCCAGCTCAGCCTTGACTAGCGGGACGACCTCCTACGAGCAGTACTTC
CASSALTSGTTSYEQYF
>.|.|TRBV28|TRBJ1-1
TGTGCCAGCAGTTCCGACCAGGGGAAACCTGAAGCTTTCTTT
CASSSDQGKPEAFF
>TRBD1|.|TRBV30|TRBJ2-7
TGTGCCTGGAGTACGACAGGGGTACCTCCTTCCTTC
CAWSTTGVPPSF
>TRBD2|.|TRBV3-1/TRBV3-2|TRBJ2-7
TGTGCCAGCAGACGGGGAGGGGAGCAGTACTTC
CASRRGGEQYF
>.|few|TRBV5-4|TRBJ2-7
TGTGCCAGCAGCTCCCAACAGGGGATCGGGGGGGGCTCATTGAACGAGCAGTACTTC
CASSSQQGIGGGSLNEQYF
>.|.|TRBV20-1|TRBJ1-5
TGCAGTGCGGGGCCATCGCCCCAGCATTTT
CSAGPSPQHF
>TRBD2|.|TRBV7-9|TRBJ2-7
TGTGCCAGCAGCCTCCCCTCGAAGGAGGTAGCGGGAGAGGCGGACGAGCAGTACTTC
CASSLPSKEVAGEADEQYF
>.|few|TRBV27|TRBJ2-3
TGTGCCAGCAGTTTATATGGTAGCCGGGATACGCAGTATTTT
CASSLYGSRDTQYF